A single sample gave rise to the 23 T cell receptor beta chains below, sequenced in a study of blood T cell repertoires in COVID-19. The protocol was immunoSEQ multiplex PCR, while the TCRdb copy is restricted to in-frame clones and leaves out a portion. The data contain about 300,000 clones, 85% to 90% of them singletons. The sequencing input was PBMCs or T cells enriched from blood (not recorded which). These TCRs come from a man in his thirties or forties who had recovered from COVID-19.

The chain uses TRBV19 and TRBJ1-5, with D maybe TRBD1 (5 bases). Germline V gene data show CDR1 as LNHDA and CDR2 as SQIVND (reference sequence). The CDR3 consists of 14 residues. Trimming took 4 bases from V and 7 from J, leaving 14 bases between them. CDR3 sequence reads: CASSSRVTRQPQHF. For the CDR3, the DNA is TGTGCCAGTAGTAGCAGGGTGACTAGGCAGCCCCAGCATTTT.

This chain joins TRBV2 and TRBJ1-1, with TRBD1 as a possible D gene (5 bases). Germline V gene lookup returns CDR1 SNHLY and CDR2 FYNNEI. V lost 8 bases and J 0 bases, leaving 13 bases between the germline ends. The CDR3 has 14 residues. In DNA form, the CDR3 reads TGTGCCAGCGCGGCAGGGCGCATGAACACTGAAGCTTTCTTT. Protein: CASAAGRMNTEAFF.

This clone was seen a single time. The V call is TRBV5-5, the J call TRBJ2-4, with 8 bases aligning to TRBD1. CDR1 and CDR2 (germline): SGHKS, YYEKEE (reference sequence). V lost 3 bases to trimming and J lost 8 bases; unmatched junction nucleotides: 7. The CDR3 has 14 residues. The CDR3 loop is CASSWRTGQDIQYF. The DNA of the CDR3 is TGTGCCAGCAGCTGGAGGACAGGGCAGGACATTCAGTACTTC.

V and J are TRBV6-5 and TRBJ1-5; D not certain. With 3 bases removed from V and 0 bases from J, the gap between germline ends came to 9 bases. Germline CDR1 is MNHEY and CDR2 is SVGAGI. This CDR3 spans 15 amino acids. This chain's CDR3 is CASSYTYHSNQPQHF. CDR3 coding DNA: TGTGCCAGCAGTTATACTTATCATAGCAATCAGCCCCAGCATTTT.

The chain has TRBV11-2 and TRBJ1-1, with 8 bases identical to TRBD1. Germline assignment: CDR1 SGHAT and CDR2 FQNNGV. V shed 1 base and J 5 bases; nucleotides not matched to a gene: 6. CDR3 length: 15 amino acids. Here the CDR3 reads CASSLATGGKTEAFF. The CDR3 nucleotides are TGTGCCAGCAGCTTAGCTACAGGGGGAAAAACTGAAGCTTTCTTT.

The genes are TRBV11-2 and TRBJ2-5; 15 bases agree with TRBD2. The germline gives CDR1 SGHAT, CDR2 FQNNGV. There are 18 residues in the CDR3. The ends lost 1 base at V and 3 bases at J; junction bases unmatched: 6. The CDR3 DNA reads TGTGCCAGCAGCTTAGGTGGACTAGCGGGGGGGATTAAAGAGACCCAGTACTTC. Its translation is CASSLGGLAGGIKETQYF.

This chain joins TRBV5-1 and TRBJ1-1, with D tentatively TRBD1 (5 bases). The germline gives CDR1 SGHRS, CDR2 YFSETQ. The CDR3 consists of 13 residues. Trimming stripped 1 base from V and 5 bases from J, with 9 bases between. CDR3: CASSLLGGTEAFF. In nucleotides, the CDR3 is TGCGCCAGCAGCTTGTTGGGGGGAACTGAAGCTTTCTTT. The full variable domain, rest sourced from reference TRBV5-1 and TRBJ1-1, is KAGVTQTPRYLIKTRGQQVTLSCSPISGHRSVSWYQQTPGQGLQFLFEYFSETQRNKGNFPGRFSGRQFSNSRSEMNVSTLELGDSALYLCASSLLGGTEAFFGQGTRLTVV.

In its sample, this clone was seen once. The rearrangement links TRBV5-4 to TRBJ2-7; TRBD2 agrees at 7 bases. V was pared by 4 bases and J by 2 bases, with 9 bases of the junction left unmatched. The length of the CDR3 is 15 residues. Germline-derived CDR1 and CDR2 are SGHNT and YYREEE (reference sequence). CDR3 loop: CASSRAGSEAYEQYF. The CDR3 bases are TGTGCCAGCAGCCGAGCGGGGTCAGAGGCCTACGAGCAGTACTTC.

The V call is TRBV5-1, the J call TRBJ1-5; D is unresolved. V was cut by 4 bases and J by 0 bases, with 8 bases left in between. The CDR3 sequence is 14 residues long. Germline values: CDR1 SGHRS, CDR2 YFSETQ. In DNA, the CDR3 is TGCGCCAGCAGCAGACTTTATAGCAATCAGCCCCAGCATTTT. It specifies CASSRLYSNQPQHF.

The chain combines TRBV29-1 with TRBJ2-5, with a tentative D call TRBD2 (7 bases). The V and J ends lost 5 bases and 5 bases respectively, with 18 bases between them. From germline, CDR1 is SQVTM and CDR2 ANQGSEA. The CDR3 sequence is 14 residues long. The CDR3, as DNA: TGCAGCGTTCCCATTGGGGGGGGCTGGGAGACCCAGTACTTC. Protein sequence: CSVPIGGGWETQYF.

V gene TRBV20-1 combines with J gene TRBJ2-5; D is possibly TRBD2 (5 bases). In germline, CDR1 is DFQATT, CDR2 SNEGSKA (reference sequence). The CDR3 consists of 10 residues. The CDR3 region is CSSGKETQYF. CDR3 DNA sequence: TGCAGCTCCGGGAAGGAGACCCAGTACTTC.

This chain links TRBV12-3 or TRBV12-4 with TRBJ1-1; D call uncertain. With 2 bases removed from V and 11 bases from J, the gap between germline ends came to 12 bases. The CDR3 runs to 12 residues. The chain's CDR3 is CASSLYPKVAFF. CDR3 bases: TGTGCCAGCAGTTTATACCCTAAAGTGGCTTTCTTT.

The sample holds one count of this clone. The V and J genes are TRBV4-2 and TRBJ2-7, with D tentatively TRBD1 (8 bases). V was shortened by 3 bases and J by 5 bases, with 23 bases between the two germline ends. The germline CDR1 and CDR2 sequences are LGHNA and YNFKEQ. The CDR3 extends over 17 amino acids. Written as DNA, the CDR3 is TGTGCCAGCAGCCAGGCAAATCGCCCCACAGGGGGGGACGAGCAGTACTTC. Its translation: CASSQANRPTGGDEQYF.

J is TRBJ1-2 and V is TRBV27, with D tentatively TRBD1 (5 bases). V was shortened by 5 bases and J by 1 base, with 8 bases between the two germline ends. CDR1 and CDR2 (germline): MNHEY, SMNVEV (reference sequence). This CDR3 has 13 residues. CDR3 DNA: TGTGCCAGCAGTACCGACAGTAACTATGGCTACACCTTC. Protein product: CASSTDSNYGYTF.

V gene TRBV21-1 combines with J gene TRBJ1-6; the tabulated D call, TRBD1, remains unverified against the DNA. TRBV21-1 is described as a pseudogene. This CDR3 spans 16 amino acids. The CDR3 DNA sequence: TGTGCCATAGGGATGCGTGGGACAGCCTCCCGTCAGTCCCTCCACTTT. Translated: CAIGMRGTASRQSLHF.

V is TRBV7-6 and J is TRBJ1-3; 7 bases are a match to TRBD1. Germline CDR1 SGHVS, CDR2 FNYEAQ. V gave up 4 bases and J gave up 4 bases; unmatched junction bases: 10. CDR3 length equals 16 residues. The CDR3 region is CASSSPTGEGGNTIYF. The DNA of the CDR3 is TGTGCCAGCAGCTCACCAACAGGGGAAGGCGGAAACACCATATATTTT.

The CDR3 is CASTRDRGRGPYEQYF. CDR3 bases: TGTGCCAGCACCCGGGACAGGGGGCGAGGTCCCTACGAGCAGTACTTC. The gene calls are TRBV27 and TRBJ2-7; 12 nucleotides match TRBD1. The germline gives CDR1 MNHEY, CDR2 SMNVEV (reference sequence). With 7 bases clipped from V and 2 bases from J, the junction kept 9 bases outside the gene matches. The CDR3 runs 16 residues.

The chain uses TRBV30 and TRBJ1-4; D remains unclear. Between the trimmed V and J ends, which lost 3 bases and 6 bases, there was a span of 8 bases. CDR3 length: 12 residues. Germline CDR1 and CDR2: GTSNPN and SVGIG (reference sequence). DNA of the CDR3: TGTGCCTGGAGCCCCCAGGATGAAAAACTGTTTTTT. Its translation: CAWSPQDEKLFF.

The rearrangement joins TRBV7-9 to TRBJ1-2, with D possibly TRBD1 on 5 matching bases. V shed 5 bases and J shed 4 bases, with 14 bases lying between them. Germline V lookup: CDR1 SEHNR, CDR2 FQNEAQ (reference sequence). There are 14 residues in the CDR3. The CDR3 DNA follows: TGTGCCAGCAGCCACAGTGGGACTGGCTATGGCTACACCTTC. Protein product: CASSHSGTGYGYTF.

V is TRBV25-1 and J is TRBJ2-2; tentatively, D is TRBD1 (6 bases). From germline, CDR1 is MGHDK and CDR2 SYGVNS. V was cut by 2 bases and J by 6 bases, with 13 bases left in between. This CDR3 contains 15 residues. CDR3 amino acids: CASSEEWAGAGELFF. In nucleotides, the CDR3 is TGTGCCAGCAGTGAAGAATGGGCAGGGGCCGGGGAGCTGTTTTTT.

This chain connects TRBV24-1 to TRBJ2-2, with TRBD1 matching over 8 bases. Germline values: CDR1 KGHDR, CDR2 SFDVKD. The CDR3 loop spans 14 amino acids. V dropped 7 bases and J dropped 5; count of bases not matched to a gene: 5. CDR3 nucleotides: TGTGCCACCAGGGACCAGGGGGCTACCGGGGAGCTGTTTTTT. Translation: CATRDQGATGELFF.

V gene TRBV11-3 combines with J gene TRBJ2-7; D remains ambiguous. The germline CDR1 and CDR2 sequences are SGHNT and YENEEA. The CDR3 consists of 15 residues. The ends were cut back, 0 bases at V and 1 base at J, with 10 bases in the middle. CDR3 nucleotides: TGTGCCAGCAGCTTAGAACCCCAGGTTTCCTACGAGCAGTACTTC. This encodes CASSLEPQVSYEQYF.

The CDR3 DNA reads as TGTGCCAGCAGCCCCCTGGGTCCTGCAGGGCAGTACTTC. Translation: CASSPLGPAGQYF. The V call is TRBV14, the J call TRBJ2-7; no clear D gene. From germline, CDR1 is SGHDN and CDR2 FVKESK. The CDR3 runs 13 residues. V was cut by 4 bases and J by 9 bases, with 16 bases left in between. Based on the CDR3 plus reference TRBV14 and TRBJ2-7, the full variable domain is EAGVTQFPSHSVIEKGQTVTLRCDPISGHDNLYWYRRVMGKEIKFLLHFVKESKQDESGMPNNRFLAERTGGTYSTLKVQPAELEDSGVYFCASSPLGPAGQYFGPGTRLTVT.